This T cell receptor beta chain emerged from a study of CD8+ T cells in alopecia areata. TCR sequencing used cDNA made by reverse transcription of extracted RNA. This table comes from immunoSEQ multiplex PCR, and its TCRdb copy is limited to in-frame clones, with some not included. The sample consists of around 190,000 clones, around three fifths of them appearing once. The CDR3 covers 14 residues. The germline V and J ends were trimmed by 0 bases and 5 bases, with 11 bases remaining between them. CDR1 is SGHRS and CDR2 is YFSETQ in the germline V gene. What was sequenced was CD8+ T cells sorted from blood. The origin of this receptor is a human donor in good health. The chain combines TRBV5-1 with TRBJ2-5, with no clear D. Written as DNA, the CDR3 is TGCGCCAGCAGCTTGGATACAGCTCGGGAGACCCAGTACTTC. This translates into CASSLDTARETQYF.